This entry features one T cell receptor (beta chain) sequence. The record originates from a study of monozygotic twins with inflammatory bowel disease. Germline values: CDR1 LGHDT, CDR2 YNNKEL (reference sequence). The CDR3 spans 12 residues. Molecular identifiers with 6-nucleotide sample barcodes were added during cDNA synthesis via template switching. One entry per CDR3 protein, without DNA, is what TCRdb gives after re-calling the 5' RACE reads. This sample's table has approximately 400,000 distinct CDR3 sequences. The clonotype comes from a human donor with ulcerative colitis or Crohn's disease, or a healthy co-twin of an affected twin (not recorded which). Sequencing input: blood. This chain joins TRBV3-1 and TRBJ1-2. CDR3 in amino acids: CASTSGPYGYTF. The complete variable domain, with remaining parts taken from reference TRBV3-1 and TRBJ1-2, reads DTAVSQTPKYLVTQMGNDKSIKCEQNLGHDTMYWYKQDSKKFLKIMFSYNNKELIINETVPNRFSPKSPDKAHLNLHINSLELGDSAVYFCASTSGPYGYTFGSGTRLTVV.